This TCR beta chain was documented in a study of vaccination and CD4 T cells after COVID-19. Overall study context: The convalescents, six males and four females, included two who were Hispanic.

Cultured CD4+ T-cell DNA underwent Oncomine TCR Beta short-read sequencing. Each CDR3 protein gets one entry after TCRdb re-called the PCR reads with MiXCR. The sample consists of roughly 3,600 distinct CDR3 sequences, 17% of them appearing once. Points on this clonotype: Its cognate antigen is unknown.

Germline V CDR1 and CDR2: DFQATT, SNEGSKA (reference sequence). The CDR3 contains 13 residues. V was clipped by 0 bases and J by 8 bases, with 13 bases between them. The sample's treatment: approximately nine-day PBMC culture with coronavirus spike peptide pools or control peptides (ViraFEST assay). This clonotype was obtained from a human donor who had recovered from COVID-19. V usage is TRBV20-1 and J usage is TRBJ1-2, with a tentative D call TRBD1 (5 bases). Sequencing used CD4+ T cells from blood, cultured in vitro. The CDR3 region has the DNA TGCAGTGCTAGAGATGGGGGGATAGCAGGCTACACCTTC. Translation gives CSARDGGIAGYTF.